This passage covers 29 T cell receptor beta chains from one sample sequenced in a study of metastatic and nonmetastatic thyroid tumors. Each patient went into thyroid surgery without having received any treatment. MiXCR was used by TCRdb to re-call the PCR reads. The sample lists 35,000 to 40,000 clones; about 26% were seen once. Material for sequencing was blood. These receptors were taken from a male donor with papillary thyroid cancer or a benign thyroid nodule (not recorded which). Some clones in this sample may be carry-over from other donors' samples.

By proportion, this clone is medium-sized (0.01 to 0.1%). The chain recombines TRBV4-2 with TRBJ2-7; weak D call: TRBD2 (5 bases). Looked up from germline, CDR1 is LGHNA and CDR2 is YNFKEQ. The CDR3 is 17 residues long. Trimming shortened V by 3 bases and J by 5 bases, and 23 bases separated the two germline ends. In nucleotides, the CDR3 is TGTGCCAGCAGCCAGGTCCGACGTACCGGGGTACCCCACGAGCAGTACTTC. It codes for CASSQVRRTGVPHEQYF.

The chain employs TRBV7-3 and TRBJ1-2; 7 bases line up with TRBD1. This CDR3 has 13 amino acids. CDR1 is SGHTA, CDR2 FQGTGA, per germline. V dropped 5 bases and J dropped 8; count of bases not matched to a gene: 8. CDR3 protein: CASSPTGIEGYTF. The CDR3 bases are TGTGCCAGCAGCCCGACAGGGATTGAGGGCTACACCTTC.

By frequency in the sample, this clone is medium-sized (0.01 to 0.1%). The V gene is TRBV27, the J gene TRBJ2-2, with TRBD2 matching 8 bases. Germline-derived CDR1 and CDR2 are MNHEY and SMNVEV (reference sequence). J was trimmed by 1 base and V by 8 bases; bases with no gene match: 6. CDR3 length equals 15 residues. The CDR3 DNA reads TGTGCCAGCGCGTCGAGCGGGAGGAACACCGGGGAGCTGTTTTTT. It translates to CASASSGRNTGELFF.

This clone was seen many times. The rearrangement uses TRBV25-1 and TRBJ2-5; a weak D match, TRBD2 (5 bases). Looked up from germline, CDR1 is MGHDK and CDR2 is SYGVNS. Trimming cost V 3 bases and J 2 bases, with 19 bases left between them. The CDR3 sequence is 17 residues long. CDR3 sequence reads: CASSDERSTRTQETQYF. The CDR3 region has the DNA TGTGCCAGCAGTGACGAGAGGAGTACCCGGACTCAAGAGACCCAGTACTTC.

This chain links TRBV15 with TRBJ2-4; 9 positions agree with TRBD2. Per germline, CDR1 LNHNV and CDR2 YYDKDF (reference sequence). The CDR3 length is 18 residues. The trim removed 1 base at V and 0 bases at J, leaving 7 bases unmatched. The CDR3 loop is CATSRGRTSGLAKNIQYF. The CDR3 DNA reads TGTGCCACCAGCAGAGGTCGCACTAGCGGGCTAGCCAAAAACATTCAGTACTTC.

A few counts support this clone. V is TRBV12-3 or TRBV12-4 and J is TRBJ2-7, with 12 bases identical to TRBD2. The CDR3 length is 15 residues. J was trimmed by 4 bases and V by 5 bases; bases with no gene match: 6. DNA for the CDR3: TGTGCCAGCAGTGCAAGACTAGCGGGGGTATACGAGCAGTACTTC. Amino acid sequence: CASSARLAGVYEQYF.

By share of the sample, this clone is medium-sized. This chain links TRBV20-1 with TRBJ2-7; 7 bases fit TRBD1. This CDR3 comprises 12 residues. Germline CDR1 reads DFQATT; CDR2 reads SNEGSKA (reference sequence). With V trimmed by 6 bases and J by 3 bases, 5 bases remained unmatched. The CDR3 nucleotides are TGCAGTGCCCTGACAGGGATCTACGAGCAGTACTTC. This encodes CSALTGIYEQYF.

This clone has a handful of counts. The rearrangement uses TRBV6-6 and TRBJ2-2; D may correspond to TRBD1 or TRBD2 (5 bases each). Trimming pared 2 bases from V and 2 bases from J, leaving 6 bases between. The germline gives CDR1 MNHNY, CDR2 SVGAGI (reference sequence). The CDR3 is 14 residues long. The CDR3 sequence: CASSYGDNTGELFF. The CDR3 DNA reads TGTGCCAGCAGTTACGGGGACAACACCGGGGAGCTGTTTTTT.

A few counts support this clone. The rearrangement uses TRBV28 and TRBJ2-6, with 10 bases fitting TRBD1. The junction had 5 bases not matched to a gene; V was cut back by 5 bases and J by 4 bases. This CDR3 contains 16 residues. The germline V gene has CDR1 MDHEN and CDR2 SYDVKM. The CDR3 here is CASSKGDRGGANVLTF. CDR3 in DNA: TGTGCCAGCAGTAAAGGGGACAGGGGCGGGGCCAACGTCCTGACTTTC.

This sequence joins TRBV28 and TRBJ1-2, with D unclear. Germline V gives CDR1 MDHEN, CDR2 SYDVKM. This CDR3 has 13 amino acids. V lost 7 bases to trimming and J lost 6 bases, with 15 bases between them. This chain's CDR3 is CASMAGGKNGYTF. The CDR3 coding sequence is TGTGCCAGCATGGCAGGCGGAAAGAATGGCTACACCTTC.

This clone has just one count. Relative to the germline gene, one junction end is altered; a read error may explain this. The genes are TRBV5-4 and TRBJ2-7; 7 bases agree with TRBD1. This CDR3 has 16 amino acids. CDR1 is SGHNT, CDR2 YYREEE, per germline (reference sequence). CDR3 loop: CAGSFNPGQLPYEQYF. The CDR3 DNA reads TGTGCCGGCAGCTTTAATCCGGGACAGCTGCCCTACGAGCAGTACTTC.

This clone was recorded a few times. The CDR3 nucleotides read TGCAGTGCTATTGGAGCGGGCGCGAACACCGGGGAGCTGTTTTTT. Translation gives CSAIGAGANTGELFF. The V call is TRBV20-1, the J call TRBJ2-2; possible D gene TRBD2, 6 bases. The germline V and J ends were trimmed by 4 bases and 0 bases, with 12 bases remaining between them. The germline CDR1 and CDR2 sequences are DFQATT and SNEGSKA (reference sequence). CDR3 length equals 15 residues.

V usage is TRBV20-1 and J usage is TRBJ2-4, with D tentatively TRBD1 (6 bases). V was clipped by 6 bases and J by 3 bases, with 18 bases between them. This CDR3 has 15 amino acids. Germline lookup yields CDR1 DFQATT and CDR2 SNEGSKA (reference sequence). The CDR3 sequence: CSARILRDIKNIQYF. CDR3 in DNA: TGCAGTGCCAGAATTCTCCGGGACATCAAAAACATTCAGTACTTC.

The V gene is TRBV2, the J gene TRBJ2-1; 14 bases line up with TRBD2. V was pared by 3 bases and J by 6 bases, with 4 bases of the junction left unmatched. The CDR3 loop spans 16 amino acids. Germline CDR1 SNHLY, CDR2 FYNNEI. As DNA, the CDR3 is TGTGCCAGCAGTGAGACTAGCGGGAGGGCCGTCAATGAGCAGTTCTTC. Protein: CASSETSGRAVNEQFF.

The chain carries TRBV11-2 and TRBJ2-7; 8 nucleotides line up with TRBD2. The CDR3 runs to 14 residues. Looked up from germline, CDR1 is SGHAT and CDR2 is FQNNGV. J gave up 7 bases and V 1 base, and 6 bases lay outside the gene matches. CDR3 DNA sequence: TGTGCCAGCAGCTTAGGGCAGGGGACTAGAGAGCAGTACTTC. Translation: CASSLGQGTREQYF.

The chain couples TRBV7-8 to TRBJ1-1; D unresolved. Germline loops: CDR1 SGHVS, CDR2 FQNEAQ. V was shortened by 1 base and J by 1 base, with 4 bases between the two germline ends. The CDR3 is 13 residues long. The CDR3 is CASSLVRNTEAFF. CDR3 sequence (DNA): TGTGCCAGCAGCTTAGTGAGGAACACTGAAGCTTTCTTT.

This clone was seen only a few times. The gene calls are TRBV6-2 or TRBV6-3 and TRBJ1-5; D gene uncertain. V was shortened by 0 bases and J by 3 bases, with 6 bases between the two germline ends. CDR3 length equals 14 residues. Germline V gene sequence: CDR1 MNHEY, CDR2 SVGEGT. The CDR3 region is CASSYSSYNQPQHF. In nucleotides, the CDR3 is TGTGCCAGCAGTTACTCCTCATACAATCAGCCCCAGCATTTT.

In its sample, this clone was seen many times. The rearrangement links TRBV2 to TRBJ1-2, with D unclear. The germline V gene encodes CDR1 SNHLY and CDR2 FYNNEI. The germline V and J ends were trimmed by 3 bases and 8 bases, with 13 bases remaining between them. The CDR3 is made up of 13 amino acids. The CDR3 here is CASSDDGAGGYTF. DNA for the CDR3: TGTGCCAGCAGTGACGACGGCGCGGGAGGCTACACCTTC.

This clone has more than one count but fewer than ten. The V gene is TRBV9, the J gene TRBJ1-6; TRBD1 might be the D (6 bases). The V gene lost 0 bases and the J gene lost 7 bases, with 11 bases spanning the gap. The length of the CDR3 is 15 residues. The germline CDR1 and CDR2 sequences are SGDLS and YYNGEE. CDR3 sequence: CASSVAGQKNSPLHF. CDR3 in DNA: TGTGCCAGCAGCGTAGCGGGACAAAAAAATTCACCCCTCCACTTT.

The table lists this clone with many counts. The chain couples TRBV7-6 to TRBJ2-7, with 7 bases matching TRBD1. Losses at the gene ends were 4 bases for V and 3 bases for J; bases not matched to a gene: 9. Germline lookup yields CDR1 SGHVS and CDR2 FNYEAQ. This CDR3 spans 15 amino acids. CDR3 sequence reads: CASSYPGQTYYEQYF. The CDR3 nucleotides read TGTGCCAGCAGCTATCCGGGACAGACCTACTACGAGCAGTACTTC.

The sample holds many counts of this clone. The chain uses TRBV9 and TRBJ2-5, with 9 nucleotides matching TRBD2. The CDR3 is 16 residues long. The V and J ends lost 4 bases and 5 bases, in that order; junction bases with no gene match: 12. Germline-derived CDR1 and CDR2 are SGDLS and YYNGEE. The CDR3 loop reads CASSWGSTSGPETQYF. CDR3 nucleotide sequence: TGTGCCAGCAGCTGGGGGTCGACTAGCGGACCGGAGACCCAGTACTTC.

Within the sample, this clone is medium-sized. The rearrangement uses TRBV10-2 and TRBJ1-6; D remains ambiguous. CDR1 WSHSY and CDR2 SAAADI come from the germline V gene. Trimming took 6 bases from V and 5 from J, leaving 2 bases between them. CDR3 length: 11 amino acids. This CDR3 is CASSDNSPLHF. CDR3 coding DNA: TGCGCCAGCAGCGATAATTCACCCCTCCACTTT.

This clone was seen repeatedly, ten times or more. The chain uses TRBV28 and TRBJ2-2; 7 bases are a match to TRBD1. Germline assignment: CDR1 MDHEN and CDR2 SYDVKM. The CDR3 sequence is 14 residues long. The ends lost 9 bases at V and 1 base at J; junction bases unmatched: 5. This CDR3 reads CASRRTGNTGELFF. In nucleotides, the CDR3 is TGTGCCAGTAGAAGGACAGGGAACACCGGGGAGCTGTTTTTT. Together with reference TRBV28 and TRBJ2-2, the CDR3 gives the full variable domain: DVKVTQSSRYLVKRTGEKVFLECVQDMDHENMFWYRQDPGLGLRLIYFSYDVKMKEKGDIPEGYSVSREKKERFSLILESASTNQTSMYLCASRRTGNTGELFFGEGSRLTVL.

The CDR3 nucleotides are TGCAGTGCTCGCGGGGCGAAATCCAATCAGCCCCAGCATTTT. Its protein is CSARGAKSNQPQHF. J is TRBJ1-5 and V is TRBV20-1; a weak D match, TRBD1 (5 bases). V was trimmed by 5 bases and J by 3 bases, leaving 14 bases between them. Germline assignment: CDR1 DFQATT and CDR2 SNEGSKA (reference sequence). The CDR3 has 14 residues.

There are a few counts of this clone. This chain connects TRBV2 to TRBJ2-7; D is tentatively TRBD1 or TRBD2 (5 bases each). The CDR3 runs to 14 residues. Per germline, CDR1 SNHLY and CDR2 FYNNEI. Trimming removed 10 bases from V and 0 bases from J, with 16 bases in between. The CDR3 sequence: CATQGTATSYEQYF. The CDR3 nucleotides are TGTGCCACCCAAGGGACCGCCACCTCCTACGAGCAGTACTTC. Combining the CDR3 with reference TRBV2 and TRBJ2-7 gives the whole variable domain EPEVTQTPSHQVTQMGQEVILRCVPISNHLYFYWYRQILGQKVEFLVSFYNNEISEKSEIFDDQFSVERPDGSNFTLKIRSTKLEDSAMYFCATQGTATSYEQYFGPGTRLTVT.

This CDR3 reads CASSPQVISGANVLTF. CDR3 DNA sequence: TGTGCCAGCAGCCCCCAGGTAATCTCTGGGGCCAACGTCCTGACTTTC. The V call is TRBV11-1, the J call TRBJ2-6; no clear D. The CDR3 consists of 16 residues. The ends were cut back, 5 bases at V and 0 bases at J, with 11 bases in the middle. The germline gives CDR1 SGHAT, CDR2 FQDESV (reference sequence).

This clone was picked up many times. This chain joins TRBV6-4 and TRBJ1-5; D gene ambiguous. V lost 10 bases to trimming and J lost 4 bases, with 14 bases between them. CDR3 size: 13 residues. Germline V gives CDR1 MRHNA, CDR2 SNTAGT. The CDR3 DNA follows: TGTGCCACCGCGGCAAGGGAGAATCAGCCCCAGCATTTT. It translates to CATAARENQPQHF.

By proportion, this clone is medium-sized. The sample has other DNA sequences that encode this CDR3 too. The chain recombines TRBV11-2 with TRBJ1-4; D might be TRBD1 (6 bases). Germline CDR1 is SGHAT and CDR2 is FQNNGV. This CDR3 has 15 amino acids. V was shortened by 1 base and J by 3 bases, with 9 bases between the two germline ends. The CDR3 region is CASSLVGGANEKLFF. CDR3 in DNA: TGTGCCAGCAGCTTAGTCGGGGGCGCTAATGAAAAACTGTTTTTT.

A few counts support this clone. The chain carries TRBV28 and TRBJ2-7, with D unclear. In germline, CDR1 is MDHEN, CDR2 SYDVKM. Trimming cost V 4 bases and J 4 bases, with 8 bases left between them. The CDR3 extends over 12 amino acids. The CDR3 bases are TGTGCCAGCAGTTACCAAACTTACGAGCAGTACTTC. Amino acids: CASSYQTYEQYF.